The sequence of this TCR beta chain was determined in a study of CD8 T cells in Susac syndrome. In blood CD8+ and CD4+ T cells, TCR beta underwent sequencing. Negative isolation was applied to CD8+ and CD4+ T cells, and FACS enrichment was applied to TEMRA cells. CDR3 size: 13 residues. V was clipped by 0 bases and J by 6 bases, with 11 bases between them. Germline V gene sequence: CDR1 GTSNPN, CDR2 SVGIG (reference sequence). cDNA came from roughly 0.53 to 1 ug RNA primed by random hexamers. An immunoSEQ multiplex PCR amplified TCR beta CDR3 over 54 Vbeta and 13 Jbeta. TCRdb ran MiXCR on the immunoSEQ multiplex PCR reads and lists one entry per CDR3 protein. The sample contains about 210,000 distinct CDR3 sequences, more than 85% of which appear only once.

V gene TRBV30 combines with J gene TRBJ1-2; the D is unclear. The material sequenced was CD4+ T cells from PBMCs. The clonotype originates from a human donor with multiple sclerosis. CDR3: CAWSVQTTDGYTF. The CDR3 nucleotides are TGTGCCTGGAGTGTACAGACAACAGATGGCTACACCTTC.